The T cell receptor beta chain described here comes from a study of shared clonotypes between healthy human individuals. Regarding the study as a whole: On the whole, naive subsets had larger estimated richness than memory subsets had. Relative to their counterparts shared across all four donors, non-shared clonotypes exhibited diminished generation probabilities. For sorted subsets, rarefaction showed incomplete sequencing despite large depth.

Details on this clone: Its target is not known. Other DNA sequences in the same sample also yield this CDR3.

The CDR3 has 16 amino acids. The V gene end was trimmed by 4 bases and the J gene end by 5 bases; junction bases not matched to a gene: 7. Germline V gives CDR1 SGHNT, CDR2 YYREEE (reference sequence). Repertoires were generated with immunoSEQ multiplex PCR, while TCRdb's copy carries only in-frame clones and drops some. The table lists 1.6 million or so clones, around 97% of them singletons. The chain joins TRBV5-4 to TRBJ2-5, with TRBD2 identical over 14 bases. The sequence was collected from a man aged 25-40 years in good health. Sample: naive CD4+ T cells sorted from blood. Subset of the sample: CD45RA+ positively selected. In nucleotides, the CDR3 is TGTGCCAGCAGCCCGGGGACTAGCGGGAGCTGGGAGACCCAGTACTTC. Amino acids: CASSPGTSGSWETQYF.